The sequence of this T cell receptor beta chain was determined in a study of memory CD4+ T cells and cytomegalovirus serostatus. Looking at the study overall: This sample comes from healthy Belgian adults, roughly nine CMV seropositive, roughly 22 seronegative.

The CDR3 has 15 residues. V gave up 3 bases and J gave up 0 bases; unmatched junction bases: 4. The V gene's germline CDR1 is SQVTM and CDR2 ANQGSEA. Single viable CD3+CD4+CD8-CD45RO+ cells were sorted as the memory CD4+ T cells. This clone has just a few counts. Sequenced by immunoSEQ multiplex PCR; TCRdb stores in-frame clones only, minus some. The sample has about 53,000 clones; about 81% are singletons. The V and J genes are TRBV29-1 and TRBJ2-1; 8 nucleotides match TRBD2. The receptor was derived from an adult in good health and CMV-seronegative. Sequencing was done on a sample of memory CD4+ T cells from blood. CDR3 sequence reads: CSVDKLAASYNEQFF. The CDR3, as DNA: TGCAGCGTTGATAAACTAGCGGCCTCCTACAATGAGCAGTTCTTC.